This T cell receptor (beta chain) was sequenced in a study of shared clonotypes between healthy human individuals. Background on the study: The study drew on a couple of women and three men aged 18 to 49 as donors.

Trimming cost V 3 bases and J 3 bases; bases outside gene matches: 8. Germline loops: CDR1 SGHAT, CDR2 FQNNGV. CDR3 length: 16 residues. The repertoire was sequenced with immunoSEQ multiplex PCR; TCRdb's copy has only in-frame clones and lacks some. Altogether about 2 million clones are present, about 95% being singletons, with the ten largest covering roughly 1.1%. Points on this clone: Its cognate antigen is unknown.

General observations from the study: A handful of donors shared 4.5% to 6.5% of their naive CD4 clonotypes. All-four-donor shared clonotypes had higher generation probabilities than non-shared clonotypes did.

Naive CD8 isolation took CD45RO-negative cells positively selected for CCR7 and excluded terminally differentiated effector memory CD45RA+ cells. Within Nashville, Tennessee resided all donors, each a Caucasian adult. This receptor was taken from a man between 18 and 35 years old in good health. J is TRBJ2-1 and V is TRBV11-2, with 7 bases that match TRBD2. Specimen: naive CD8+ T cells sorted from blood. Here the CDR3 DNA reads TGTGCCAGCAGCTTGGCCCCTAGCGGCTACTACAATGAGCAGTTCTTC. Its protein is CASSLAPSGYYNEQFF.